This is a list of T cell receptor beta chains from one sample in a study of response to subunit inactivated influenza vaccine. Each CDR3 protein gets one entry after TCRdb re-called the RT-PCR reads with MiXCR. Counted here are 400,000 to 650,000 distinct CDR3 sequences, about 7.2% occurring once; the ten biggest clones make up 13%. This specimen consisted of PBMCs from blood, obtained approximately 25 months after vaccination. The receptors come from a man aged 45 to 70 who received an inactivated influenza vaccine. Both conserved end residues are part of each CDR3. The order of the fields is CDR3 length, J gene, clone size, V gene, D gene, CDR3 protein. The D gene is left open where the match is weak. Clone sizes are given selectively: once, few, many, or a class where the clone is expanded.

length: 13
J: TRBJ2-3
size: many
V: TRBV6-1
D: NA
CDR3: CASREGSTDTQYF

length: 13
J: TRBJ2-1
size: NA
V: TRBV20-1
D: TRBD1
CDR3: CSAFRDRRNEQFF

length: 14
J: TRBJ1-1
size: once
V: TRBV27
D: NA
CDR3: CASSLLARRTEAFF

length: 13
J: TRBJ1-2
size: NA
V: TRBV25-1
D: TRBD1
CDR3: CASSDEGAFGYTF

length: 17
J: TRBJ1-5
size: few
V: TRBV23-1
D: NA
CDR3: CASSQLAGQDSNQPQHF

length: 16
J: TRBJ2-3
size: many
V: TRBV7-2
D: TRBD2
CDR3: CASSLVTSGLTDTQYF

length: 15
J: TRBJ2-3
size: NA
V: TRBV28
D: TRBD2
CDR3: CASNLAGGITDTQYF

length: 14
J: TRBJ1-4
size: many
V: TRBV5-1
D: NA
CDR3: CASSFGQTNEKLFF

length: 15
J: TRBJ2-1
size: few
V: TRBV28
D: NA
CDR3: CASRGPGNSYNEQFF

length: 15
J: TRBJ2-7
size: many
V: TRBV4-2
D: NA
CDR3: CASSQELLRPYEQYF

length: 13
J: TRBJ1-2
size: few
V: TRBV5-1
D: NA
CDR3: CASSHPGTEGYTF

length: 13
J: TRBJ1-2
size: once
V: TRBV7-2
D: NA
CDR3: CASSKTTQHGYTF

length: 12
J: TRBJ2-4
size: NA
V: TRBV10-3
D: TRBD2
CDR3: CAISGTSGIQYF

length: 12
J: TRBJ1-5
size: many
V: TRBV12-3/TRBV12-4
D: NA
CDR3: CASSFRYQPQHF

length: 16
J: TRBJ2-3
size: few
V: TRBV15
D: NA
CDR3: CATSRKDIAGTDTQYF

length: 14
J: TRBJ2-1
size: NA
V: TRBV30
D: NA
CDR3: CACYSGPLKSEQFF

length: 15
J: TRBJ2-7
size: few
V: TRBV4-1
D: TRBD2
CDR3: CASSPGLAGVREQYF

length: 13
J: TRBJ2-1
size: few
V: TRBV4-1
D: NA
CDR3: CASSQGQYNEQFF

length: 17
J: TRBJ2-1
size: few
V: TRBV7-9
D: NA
CDR3: CASSLALGRQLYNEQFF

length: 14
J: TRBJ2-3
size: few
V: TRBV5-1
D: NA
CDR3: CASSLGNALPRQYF

length: 17
J: TRBJ2-1
size: NA
V: TRBV5-1
D: TRBD2
CDR3: CASSLVSGGASDNEQFF

length: 20
J: TRBJ2-1
size: NA
V: TRBV11-1
D: TRBD2
CDR3: CASSFLTGLSGRVSYNEQFF

length: 15
J: TRBJ2-7
size: NA
V: TRBV12-3/TRBV12-4
D: NA
CDR3: CASSPGFGGSYEQYF

length: 14
J: TRBJ2-7
size: NA
V: TRBV4-1
D: TRBD2
CDR3: CASSWGTRSYEQYF

length: 17
J: TRBJ2-5
size: few
V: TRBV12-3/TRBV12-4
D: NA
CDR3: CASSQLARRTLGETQYF

length: 17
J: TRBJ2-2
size: NA
V: TRBV5-6
D: NA
CDR3: CASSLMVVERNTGELFF

length: 15
J: TRBJ2-7
size: few
V: TRBV7-9
D: TRBD2
CDR3: CASSFWTSEAYEQYF

length: 11
J: TRBJ2-1
size: few
V: TRBV3-1
D: NA
CDR3: CASSQGAKQFF

length: 17
J: TRBJ2-7
size: NA
V: TRBV20-1
D: TRBD2
CDR3: CCVGEPGLWRQTYEQYF

length: 12
J: TRBJ2-1
size: NA
V: TRBV14
D: NA
CDR3: CASSLDLLEQIF

length: 17
J: TRBJ2-1
size: many
V: TRBV4-3
D: TRBD2
CDR3: CASSQDPSGSLGNEQFF

length: 11
J: TRBJ2-7
size: NA
V: TRBV7-9
D: NA
CDR3: CASIPGYEQYF

length: 14
J: TRBJ1-6
size: few
V: TRBV2
D: NA
CDR3: CASSEGARGSPLHF

length: 13
J: TRBJ2-5
size: many
V: TRBV29-1
D: TRBD1
CDR3: CSVEETGKETQYF

length: 13
J: TRBJ1-5
size: NA
V: TRBV30
D: TRBD1
CDR3: CAWAGGGNQPQHF

length: 16
J: TRBJ1-1
size: few
V: TRBV6-5
D: NA
CDR3: CASSYVSRTQGTEAFF

length: 14
J: TRBJ2-5
size: once
V: TRBV9
D: NA
CDR3: CASSRGGGTETQYF

length: 13
J: TRBJ1-5
size: many
V: TRBV6-1
D: NA
CDR3: CASSPNSNQPQHF

length: 14
J: TRBJ2-3
size: few
V: TRBV20-1
D: TRBD1
CDR3: CSASAGGFLDTQYF

length: 14
J: TRBJ2-5
size: many
V: TRBV9
D: TRBD1
CDR3: CASSRGQTQETQYF

length: 14
J: TRBJ1-6
size: many
V: TRBV4-3
D: NA
CDR3: CASSQALDNSPLHF

length: 13
J: TRBJ2-2
size: few
V: TRBV10-3
D: NA
CDR3: CAISERVSGELFF

length: 14
J: TRBJ2-7
size: NA
V: TRBV20-1
D: TRBD1
CDR3: CSVLLTGSSYEQYF

length: 14
J: TRBJ2-7
size: many
V: TRBV10-3
D: NA
CDR3: CAISDRGTSYEQYF

length: 19
J: TRBJ2-3
size: few
V: TRBV11-2
D: TRBD2
CDR3: CASSLFPSGLAVFTDTQYF

length: 16
J: TRBJ2-1
size: few
V: TRBV11-1
D: TRBD1
CDR3: CASSPARTGLHNEQFF

length: 17
J: TRBJ2-1
size: NA
V: TRBV4-2
D: NA
CDR3: CASSQDPGMSSYNEQFF

length: 13
J: TRBJ2-7
size: many
V: TRBV7-9
D: NA
CDR3: CASSLAWGYEQYF

length: 14
J: TRBJ2-7
size: few
V: TRBV20-1
D: TRBD1
CDR3: CSASATGDSTEQYF

length: 14
J: TRBJ2-2
size: NA
V: TRBV3-1
D: TRBD2
CDR3: CASRERGGVGELFF

length: 13
J: TRBJ1-1
size: many
V: TRBV20-1
D: NA
CDR3: CSASLGELAEAFF

length: 14
J: TRBJ2-1
size: many
V: TRBV3-1
D: NA
CDR3: CASSQADSYNEQFF